This section outlines one TCR beta chain sequence together with its context. The data were taken from a study of technical replicates of blood from a handful of donors. Profiling relied on immunoSEQ multiplex PCR, and the TCRdb table lists in-frame clones only, not all of them. The sample holds approximately 81,000 clones, about 81% seen once. Germline V gives CDR1 MGHRA, CDR2 YSYEKL. This CDR3 has 15 amino acids. The V gene lost 1 base and the J gene lost 1 base, with 8 bases spanning the gap. The chain is built from TRBV4-1 and TRBJ2-1, with D unclear. The source is a human donor in good health. Some clones in this sample may be carry-over from other donors' samples. Input material: PBMCs. The CDR3 DNA is TGCGCCAGCAGCCAAGGGGCAGCATCCTACAATGAGCAGTTCTTC. This gives the protein CASSQGAASYNEQFF.